These 13 T cell receptor beta chains were all obtained from the same sample, sequenced in a study of PD-L1 blockade in urothelial cancer. Some clones are missing from TCRdb's copy, which holds only in-frame ones; the method was immunoSEQ multiplex PCR. This table holds about 32,000 clones, 75% to 85% found once. Sequencing was performed on PBMCs, taken around atezolizumab (anti-PD-L1) treatment. Receptors originate from a man in his 60s with urothelial cancer.

This clone is labeled as medium-sized. V gene TRBV6-1 combines with J gene TRBJ2-2; possibly TRBD1 for D (8 bases). Germline V CDR1 and CDR2: MNHNS, SASEGT. The CDR3 is made up of 18 amino acids. The germline V and J ends were trimmed by 0 bases and 0 bases, with 14 bases remaining between them. The CDR3 nucleotides are TGTGCCAGCAGTGAAGCGCTTACAGGGGGGGCGAACACCGGGGAGCTGTTTTTT. This translates into CASSEALTGGANTGELFF.

The chain carries TRBV29-1 and TRBJ1-1, with D unresolved. Germline lookup yields CDR1 SQVTM and CDR2 ANQGSEA. The CDR3 is 11 amino acids. Between the trimmed V and J ends, which lost 7 bases and 1 base, there was a span of 7 bases. CDR3 nucleotide sequence: TGCAGCGCCGAGGAGAACACTGAAGCTTTCTTT. Translated, it gives CSAEENTEAFF.

DNA of the CDR3: TGCGCCAGCAGCTTGGCGCGGGGGGCTGGAGATACGCAGTATTTT. Its protein product is CASSLARGAGDTQYF. V and J are TRBV5-1 and TRBJ2-3, with 8 positions matching TRBD2. The CDR3 spans 15 residues. J was trimmed by 5 bases and V by 0 bases; bases with no gene match: 5. CDR1 is SGHRS, CDR2 YFSETQ, per germline.

The sample holds one count of this clone. The chain links TRBV9 to TRBJ1-3; D gene unclear. The germline V gene has CDR1 SGDLS and CDR2 YYNGEE. The V end was cut by 3 bases, the J end by 0 bases, with 13 bases between. The CDR3 loop spans 16 amino acids. CDR3 sequence: CASSAATYSSGNTIYF. DNA for the CDR3: TGTGCCAGCAGCGCTGCGACGTACAGCTCTGGAAACACCATATATTTT. Full variable domain (remainder filled in from reference TRBV9 and TRBJ1-3): DSGVTQTPKHLITATGQRVTLRCSPRSGDLSVYWYQQSLDQGLQFLIQYYNGEERAKGNILERFSAQQFPDLHSELNLSSLELGDSALYFCASSAATYSSGNTIYFGEGSWLTVV.

This clone turned up a few times. The chain recombines TRBV5-6 with TRBJ1-6; 10 bases are a match to TRBD1. Germline-derived CDR1 and CDR2 are SGHDT and YYEEEE. After removal of 5 bases from V and 9 bases from J, the junction contained 8 bases not matched to a gene. The CDR3 spans 15 residues. CDR3 nucleotides: TGTGCCAGCAGACGTTCGGGACAGGGGATTTCACCCCTCCACTTT. It encodes CASRRSGQGISPLHF.

In this sample, this clone turned up once. This chain uses TRBV25-1 with TRBJ2-3, with unresolved D. This CDR3 has 18 amino acids. CDR1 and CDR2 (germline): MGHDK, SYGVNS. V was trimmed by 8 bases and J by 4 bases, leaving 28 bases between them. The DNA for the CDR3 is TGTGCCAGCTCGGCTTTTGGGCAGGCTCTCAAGAGACCAGATACGCAGTATTTT. As protein: CASSAFGQALKRPDTQYF.

The V call is TRBV7-2, the J call TRBJ2-2, with 13 nucleotides matching TRBD2. Trimming took 3 bases from V and 4 from J; bases not matched to a gene: 8. The CDR3 has 18 amino acids. Germline CDR1 SGHTA, CDR2 FQGNSA. CDR3: CASSFELAGGPITGELFF. Written as DNA, the CDR3 is TGTGCCAGCAGCTTTGAACTAGCGGGGGGGCCGATCACCGGGGAGCTGTTTTTT.

The gene calls are TRBV27 and TRBJ2-7; D not certain. The CDR3 is 14 amino acids. V was clipped by 3 bases and J by 1 base, with 10 bases between them. Germline V gene data show CDR1 as MNHEY and CDR2 as SMNVEV (reference sequence). In DNA form, the CDR3 reads TGTGCCAGCAGTTTCTCTAAAGCGTCCTACGAGCAGTACTTC. Amino acids: CASSFSKASYEQYF.

The V and J genes are TRBV19 and TRBJ2-1; 10 nucleotides line up with TRBD2. The germline V gene encodes CDR1 LNHDA and CDR2 SQIVND (reference sequence). V shed 0 bases, J shed 5 bases, and the junction held 7 bases outside the gene matches. The CDR3 is 17 amino acids. The chain's CDR3 is CASSIDLAGVGDNEQFF. The CDR3 DNA follows: TGTGCCAGTAGTATAGATCTAGCGGGAGTCGGCGACAATGAGCAGTTCTTC. Using reference TRBV19 and TRBJ2-1 for the parts outside the CDR3, the full variable domain is DGGITQSPKYLFRKEGQNVTLSCEQNLNHDAMYWYRQDPGQGLRLIYYSQIVNDFQKGDIAEGYSVSREKKESFPLTVTSAQKNPTAFYLCASSIDLAGVGDNEQFFGPGTRLTVL.

CDR3 amino acids: CASSSTGTGMRTGELFF. The CDR3 DNA sequence: TGTGCCAGCAGCTCAACCGGGACAGGGATGCGGACCGGGGAGCTGTTTTTT. The V and J genes are TRBV7-2 and TRBJ2-2; TRBD1 aligns across 9 bases. Germline CDR1 reads SGHTA; CDR2 reads FQGNSA. The V gene end was trimmed by 4 bases and the J gene end by 5 bases; junction bases not matched to a gene: 11. There are 17 residues in the CDR3. The full variable domain, completed using reference TRBV7-2 and TRBJ2-2, is GAGVSQSPSNKVTEKGKDVELRCDPISGHTALYWYRQSLGQGLEFLIYFQGNSAPDKSGLPSDRFSAERTGGSVSTLTIQRTQQEDSAVYLCASSSTGTGMRTGELFFGEGSRLTVL.

The chain recombines TRBV6-5 with TRBJ2-1, with TRBD2 as a possible D gene (5 bases). This CDR3 is 14 amino acids long. Germline V gene data show CDR1 as MNHEY and CDR2 as SVGAGI. With 2 bases removed from V and 6 bases from J, the gap between germline ends came to 11 bases. CDR3 bases: TGTGCCAGCAGTTACGATCTAGCTCTCAATGAGCAGTTCTTC. Its protein product is CASSYDLALNEQFF.

V gene TRBV6-6 combines with J gene TRBJ2-3, with 8 bases fitting TRBD1. Germline CDR1 is MNHNY and CDR2 is SVGAGI (reference sequence). The junction had 6 bases not matched to a gene; V was cut back by 0 bases and J by 4 bases. The CDR3 length is 16 residues. As DNA, the CDR3 is TGTGCCAGCAGTTACTCTGGACAGGGAGGTCCAGATACGCAGTATTTT. Its protein product is CASSYSGQGGPDTQYF.

The CDR3 is CASSLGSGVNQPQHF. The CDR3 region has the DNA TGTGCCAGCAGCTTGGGGTCAGGGGTAAATCAGCCCCAGCATTTT. V usage is TRBV5-6 and J usage is TRBJ1-5; weak D call: TRBD1 (6 bases). CDR3 length equals 15 residues. V lost 0 bases, J lost 4 bases, and 11 bases lay in between. CDR1 SGHDT and CDR2 YYEEEE come from the germline V gene.